This T cell receptor beta chain was documented in a study of T-cell memory formation after mild COVID-19. This clonotype came up many times. In germline, CDR1 is SQVTM, CDR2 ANQGSEA. V was clipped by 7 bases and J by 3 bases; unmatched bases: 8. This CDR3 is built from 15 residues. One entry per CDR3 protein, called by TCRdb with MiXCR from the 5' RACE reads. Of some 110,000 distinct CDR3 sequences in the sample, roughly 12% were seen once. The source of this sequence is an adult woman who had mild COVID-19 (a few samples of this study predate the infection). Cell type and time point are not known. V gene TRBV29-1 combines with J gene TRBJ2-1; TRBD2 matches at 11 bases. Sequenced material: PBMCs or a T cell subset sorted from them (not recorded which). The CDR3 loop is CSASSGTSGYNEQFF. In DNA form, the CDR3 reads TGCAGCGCTTCATCCGGGACTAGCGGCTACAATGAGCAGTTCTTC.